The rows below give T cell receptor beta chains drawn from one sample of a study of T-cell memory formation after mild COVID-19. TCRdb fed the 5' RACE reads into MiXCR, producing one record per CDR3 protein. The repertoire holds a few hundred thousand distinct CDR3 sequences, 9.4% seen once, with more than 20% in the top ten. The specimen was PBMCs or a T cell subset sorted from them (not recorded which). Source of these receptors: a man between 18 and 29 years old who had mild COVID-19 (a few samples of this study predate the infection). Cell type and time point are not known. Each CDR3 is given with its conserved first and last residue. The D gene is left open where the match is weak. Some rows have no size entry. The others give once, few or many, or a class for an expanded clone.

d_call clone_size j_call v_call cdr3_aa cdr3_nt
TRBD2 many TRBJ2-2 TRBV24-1 CATAPYGGITGELFF TGTGCCACCGCGCCCTACGGGGGGATCACCGGGGAGCTGTTTTTT
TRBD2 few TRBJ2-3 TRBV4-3 CASSQVWLAGGPTQYF TGCGCCAGCAGCCAAGTCTGGCTAGCGGGGGGGCCAACGCAGTATTTT
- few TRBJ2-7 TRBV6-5 CASSRTAVSSANEQYF TGTGCCAGCAGTAGGACAGCCGTATCAAGTGCAAACGAGCAGTACTTC
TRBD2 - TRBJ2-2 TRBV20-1 CSARGLAGVIANTGELFF TGCAGTGCGCGGGGACTAGCGGGGGTCATCGCGAACACCGGGGAGCTGTTTTTT
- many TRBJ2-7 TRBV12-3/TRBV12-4 CASTLNGYEQYF TGTGCCAGCACCCTGAACGGATACGAGCAGTACTTC
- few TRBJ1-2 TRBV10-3 CAISESRQLGYTF TGTGCCATCAGTGAGTCAAGACAACTTGGCTACACCTTC
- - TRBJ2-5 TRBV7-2 CASSLAGGGGETQYF TGTGCCAGCAGCTTAGCTGGCGGTGGGGGCGAGACCCAGTACTTC
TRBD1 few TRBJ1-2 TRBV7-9 CASSLATGGGYTF TGTGCCAGCAGCTTAGCGACAGGGGGCGGCTACACCTTC
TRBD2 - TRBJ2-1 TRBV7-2 CASSGRLAGGYNEQFF TGTGCCAGCAGCGGAAGACTAGCGGGGGGATACAATGAGCAGTTCTTC
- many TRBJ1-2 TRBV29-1 CSVPDLVAGRGFYGYTF TGCAGCGTTCCAGACCTCGTCGCGGGGAGGGGGTTCTATGGCTACACCTTC
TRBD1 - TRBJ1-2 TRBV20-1 CSARHRNRGYGYGYTF TGCAGTGCTAGACACCGCAACAGGGGGTATGGCTATGGCTACACCTTC